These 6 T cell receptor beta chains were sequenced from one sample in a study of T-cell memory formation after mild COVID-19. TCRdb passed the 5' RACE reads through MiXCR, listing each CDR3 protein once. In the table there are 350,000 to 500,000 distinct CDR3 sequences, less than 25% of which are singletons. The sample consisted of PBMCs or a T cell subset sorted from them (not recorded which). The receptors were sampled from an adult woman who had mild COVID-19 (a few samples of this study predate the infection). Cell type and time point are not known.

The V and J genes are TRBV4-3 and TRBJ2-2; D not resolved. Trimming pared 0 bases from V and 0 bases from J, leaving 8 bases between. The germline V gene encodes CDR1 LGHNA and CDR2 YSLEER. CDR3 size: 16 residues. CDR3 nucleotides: TGCGCCAGCAGCCAAGATTCTAACGCGAACACCGGGGAGCTGTTTTTT. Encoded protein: CASSQDSNANTGELFF.

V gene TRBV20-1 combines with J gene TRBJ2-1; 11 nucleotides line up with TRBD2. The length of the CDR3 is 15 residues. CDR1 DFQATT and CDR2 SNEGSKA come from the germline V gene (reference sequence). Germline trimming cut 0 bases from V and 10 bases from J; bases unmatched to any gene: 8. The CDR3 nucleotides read TGCAGTGCTAGAGAGGACGAGGCTAGCGGGAGGGAGCAGTTCTTC. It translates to CSAREDEASGREQFF.

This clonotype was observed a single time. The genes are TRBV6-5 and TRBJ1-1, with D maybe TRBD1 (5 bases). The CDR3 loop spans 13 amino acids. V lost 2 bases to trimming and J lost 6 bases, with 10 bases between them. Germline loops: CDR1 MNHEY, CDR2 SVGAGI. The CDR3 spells CASSYRGVAEAFF. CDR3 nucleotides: TGTGCCAGCAGTTACCGGGGGGTCGCTGAAGCTTTCTTT.

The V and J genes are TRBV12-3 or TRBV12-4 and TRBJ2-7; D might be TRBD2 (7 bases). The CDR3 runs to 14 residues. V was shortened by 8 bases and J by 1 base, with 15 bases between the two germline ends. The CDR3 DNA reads TGTGCCAGCGGCCATGGGGGGGCTTCCTACGAGCAGTACTTC. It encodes CASGHGGASYEQYF.

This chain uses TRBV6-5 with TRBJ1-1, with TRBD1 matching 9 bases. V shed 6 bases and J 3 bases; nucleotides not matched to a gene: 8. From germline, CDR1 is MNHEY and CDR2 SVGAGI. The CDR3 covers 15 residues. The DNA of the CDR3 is TGTGCCAGCAGGAAACAGGGGGCGAAGTACACTGAAGCTTTCTTT. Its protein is CASRKQGAKYTEAFF.

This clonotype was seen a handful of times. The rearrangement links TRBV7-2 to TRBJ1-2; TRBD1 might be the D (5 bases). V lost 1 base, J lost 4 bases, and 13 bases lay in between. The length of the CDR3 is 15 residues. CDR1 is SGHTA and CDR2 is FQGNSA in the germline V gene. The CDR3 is CASSLVLRDTYGYTF. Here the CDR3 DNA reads TGTGCCAGCAGCTTAGTTCTCAGGGATACCTATGGCTACACCTTC.